Ten or more counts support the clone carrying this TCR beta chain. Germline V gene sequence: CDR1 SNHLY, CDR2 FYNNEI. Trimming took off 1 base at V and 3 bases at J, with 10 bases between the two ends. There are 14 residues in the CDR3. This sample stems from a study of early T cells in non-severe SARS-CoV-2 infection. TCRdb fed the 5' RACE reads into MiXCR, producing one record per CDR3 protein. The data hold tens of thousands of distinct CDR3 sequences, with 9.3% observed a single time. The J gene is TRBJ2-7, the V gene TRBV2; D gene ambiguous. Sequencing was carried out using whole blood. This clonotype was obtained from an adult who was a healthcare worker with PCR-confirmed SARS-CoV-2 infection or an uninfected control (not recorded which). DNA for the CDR3: TGTGCCAGCAGTGAAGGTAGTTCGGACTACGAGCAGTACTTC. It yields the protein CASSEGSSDYEQYF.